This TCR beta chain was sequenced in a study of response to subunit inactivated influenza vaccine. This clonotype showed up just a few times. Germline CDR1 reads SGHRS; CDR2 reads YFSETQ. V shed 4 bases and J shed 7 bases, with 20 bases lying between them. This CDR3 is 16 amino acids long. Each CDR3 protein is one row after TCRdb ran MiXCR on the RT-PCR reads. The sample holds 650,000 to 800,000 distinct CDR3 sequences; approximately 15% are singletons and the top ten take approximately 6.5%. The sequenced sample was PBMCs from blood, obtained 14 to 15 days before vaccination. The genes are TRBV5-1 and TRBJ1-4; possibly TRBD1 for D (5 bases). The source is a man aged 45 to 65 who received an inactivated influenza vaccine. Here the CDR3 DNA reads TGCGCCAGCAGCCGTGCGGGGGACCCCGCTCGTGAAAAACTGTTTTTT. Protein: CASSRAGDPAREKLFF.